The 19 T cell receptor beta chains given below trace back to one sample, sequenced in a study of CD8+ T cells in alopecia areata. The treatment is: oral pan-JAK inhibitor, 5-10 mg twice daily. As the sequencing template, cDNA was produced by extracting RNA and reverse transcribing it. The table came from immunoSEQ multiplex PCR; TCRdb's copy has only in-frame clones and leaves some out. The top ten hold over 3% of the sample, which has approximately 200,000 clones, 60% seen once. This material consisted of CD4+ T cells sorted from blood, taken at week 4, from a patient treated with tofacitinib. The source of these receptors is a human donor with alopecia areata.

The rearrangement uses TRBV15 and TRBJ1-4; no clear D. Germline CDR1 reads LNHNV; CDR2 reads YYDKDF (reference sequence). V was pared by 5 bases and J by 7 bases, with 14 bases between. CDR3 length: 14 amino acids. CDR3 DNA sequence: TGTGCCACCAGCCTATCGACGGGTGGTGAAAAACTGTTTTTT. As protein: CATSLSTGGEKLFF.

The CDR3 here is CSVAVRAENTEAFF. The CDR3, as DNA: TGCAGCGTTGCTGTTAGGGCCGAGAACACTGAAGCTTTCTTT. The rearrangement links TRBV29-1 to TRBJ1-1; D is unclear. V was trimmed by 4 bases and J by 1 base, leaving 13 bases between them. This CDR3 has 14 amino acids. Germline V gene data show CDR1 as SQVTM and CDR2 as ANQGSEA.

The CDR3 sequence is CASSQEEEPLNYGYTF. In DNA form, the CDR3 reads TGTGCCAGCAGCCAAGAGGAGGAACCCCTTAACTATGGCTACACCTTC. This chain uses TRBV4-2 with TRBJ1-2; D uncertain. Trimming took off 0 bases at V and 1 base at J, with 12 bases between the two ends. Germline CDR1 LGHNA, CDR2 YNFKEQ. The CDR3 is 16 residues long.

V and J are TRBV29-1 and TRBJ1-3, with D uncertain. Trimming pared 7 bases from V and 7 bases from J, leaving 14 bases between. The CDR3 is made up of 12 amino acids. Germline CDR1 is SQVTM and CDR2 is ANQGSEA. The CDR3 reads CSAKPIRNTIYF. The CDR3 nucleotides are TGCAGCGCCAAACCTATAAGGAACACCATATATTTT.

V gene TRBV7-2 combines with J gene TRBJ2-5; D may be TRBD1 (6 bases). Looked up from germline, CDR1 is SGHTA and CDR2 is FQGNSA. V lost 5 bases and J lost 1, with 14 bases in between. CDR3 length equals 15 residues. The CDR3 spells CASSRGGTTQETQYF. Written as DNA, the CDR3 is TGTGCCAGCAGCCGAGGGGGTACAACCCAAGAGACCCAGTACTTC.

V is TRBV30 and J is TRBJ2-2; D remains unclear. Trimming took off 4 bases at V and 4 bases at J, with 16 bases between the two ends. This CDR3 has 15 amino acids. Germline values: CDR1 GTSNPN, CDR2 SVGIG (reference sequence). The CDR3 region is CAWMADVVSTGELFF. In DNA form, the CDR3 reads TGTGCCTGGATGGCAGACGTCGTTAGCACCGGGGAGCTGTTTTTT.

In this sample, this clone turned up a few times. The chain couples TRBV5-6 to TRBJ1-2, with 8 bases matching TRBD1. CDR3 length equals 16 residues. With V trimmed by 4 bases and J by 0 bases, 8 bases remained unmatched. The germline V gene has CDR1 SGHDT and CDR2 YYEEEE. The CDR3 coding sequence is TGTGCCAGCAGCCCAACCGACAGGGGTGCTAACTATGGCTACACCTTC. Its translation: CASSPTDRGANYGYTF.

This clone came up a few times. The rearrangement joins TRBV18 to TRBJ1-1; D is possibly TRBD1 (5 bases). Trimming stripped 0 bases from V and 5 bases from J, with 7 bases between. The CDR3 extends over 13 amino acids. CDR1 and CDR2 (germline): KGHSH, LQKENI. For the CDR3, the DNA is TGTGCCAGCTCACCACCGGGGGGGACTGAAGCTTTCTTT. It codes for CASSPPGGTEAFF.

This clone was counted once. The sample contains more than one DNA sequence encoding this CDR3. The V and J genes are TRBV29-1 and TRBJ2-5; the D gene is possibly TRBD1 (5 bases). Germline V gene sequence: CDR1 SQVTM, CDR2 ANQGSEA. V lost 7 bases, J lost 5 bases, and 5 bases lay in between. The CDR3 covers 9 residues. In DNA form, the CDR3 reads TGCAGCGCAGGGGAGACCCAGTACTTC. Encoded protein: CSAGETQYF. Using reference TRBV29-1 and TRBJ2-5 for the parts outside the CDR3, the full variable domain is SAVISQKPSRDICQRGTSLTIQCQVDSQVTMMFWYRQQPGQSLTLIATANQGSEATYESGFVIDKFPISRPNLTFSTLTVSNMSPEDSSIYLCSAGETQYFGPGTRLLVL.

The chain combines TRBV9 with TRBJ2-5; the D gene could be TRBD1 or TRBD2 (5 bases each). CDR3 length equals 14 residues. Trimming removed 3 bases from V and 0 bases from J, with 9 bases in between. The V gene's germline CDR1 is SGDLS and CDR2 YYNGEE. The CDR3 loop is CASSAKGHQETQYF. The DNA of the CDR3 is TGTGCCAGCAGCGCAAAGGGACACCAAGAGACCCAGTACTTC.

The chain employs TRBV4-2 and TRBJ1-1; D is uncertain. The V gene lost 0 bases and the J gene lost 1 base, with 3 bases spanning the gap. CDR1 is LGHNA, CDR2 YNFKEQ, per germline. This CDR3 has 13 residues. The CDR3 region has the DNA TGTGCCAGCAGCCAAGACAGGAACACTGAAGCTTTCTTT. Residues: CASSQDRNTEAFF.

The V and J genes are TRBV30 and TRBJ1-1, with D unresolved. The CDR3 sequence is 13 residues long. Per germline, CDR1 GTSNPN and CDR2 SVGIG (reference sequence). V was cut by 4 bases and J by 8 bases, with 17 bases left in between. DNA of the CDR3: TGTGCCTGGAAGCCGGGGTCCGTTGAGGAAGCTTTCTTT. Its protein is CAWKPGSVEEAFF.

The rearrangement uses TRBV19 and TRBJ2-5; 9 nucleotides line up with TRBD2. The CDR3 contains 14 residues. J was trimmed by 5 bases and V by 6 bases; bases with no gene match: 7. Germline V CDR1 and CDR2: LNHDA, SQIVND (reference sequence). The CDR3 sequence is CASSRGGAQETQYF. The CDR3, as DNA: TGTGCCAGTAGCCGCGGGGGGGCCCAGGAGACCCAGTACTTC. Full variable domain (rest looked up from reference TRBV19 and TRBJ2-5): DGGITQSPKYLFRKEGQNVTLSCEQNLNHDAMYWYRQDPGQGLRLIYYSQIVNDFQKGDIAEGYSVSREKKESFPLTVTSAQKNPTAFYLCASSRGGAQETQYFGPGTRLLVL.

The chain uses TRBV2 and TRBJ2-1, with D uncertain. This CDR3 region has 16 residues. CDR1 is SNHLY, CDR2 FYNNEI, per germline. The V gene lost 4 bases and the J gene lost 3 bases, with 16 bases spanning the gap. CDR3 residues: CASSVGGYTLYNEQFF. The CDR3 region has the DNA TGTGCCAGCAGTGTTGGTGGCTATACACTCTACAATGAGCAGTTCTTC.

This clone was recorded a few times. The rearrangement links TRBV18 to TRBJ2-7; no firm D call. V lost 2 bases and J lost 5, with 16 bases in between. The CDR3 sequence is 15 residues long. Germline loops: CDR1 KGHSH, CDR2 LQKENI. The CDR3 protein is CASSPLSEGRNEQYF. DNA for the CDR3: TGTGCCAGCTCACCATTAAGCGAAGGCAGGAACGAGCAGTACTTC.

The V and J genes are TRBV5-1 and TRBJ2-2; D is ambiguous. With 0 bases removed from V and 7 bases from J, the gap between germline ends came to 13 bases. Germline V gene data show CDR1 as SGHRS and CDR2 as YFSETQ. The CDR3 contains 15 residues. The CDR3 coding sequence is TGCGCCAGCAGCTTGGTTACAGCGATGGGCGGGGAGCTGTTTTTT. Its translation: CASSLVTAMGGELFF.

There are a few counts of this clone. This rearrangement joins TRBV29-1 to TRBJ2-3, with D hard to call. Deletions cut 7 bases from V and 4 bases from J, with 15 bases between. CDR3 length: 13 amino acids. The germline gives CDR1 SQVTM, CDR2 ANQGSEA. The CDR3 nucleotides are TGCAGCGCCCGACCGGGCGTCGCAGATACGCAGTATTTT. Encoded protein: CSARPGVADTQYF.

The rearrangement links TRBV7-2 to TRBJ2-3; no reliable D call. The CDR3 has 13 residues. Germline V lookup: CDR1 SGHTA, CDR2 FQGNSA. V lost 2 bases and J lost 1, with 4 bases in between. The CDR3: CASSLMGTDTQYF. The CDR3 nucleotides read TGTGCCAGCAGCTTAATGGGCACAGATACGCAGTATTTT.

This chain links TRBV7-9 with TRBJ1-4; perhaps TRBD1 as D (5 bases). The V and J ends lost 5 bases and 4 bases respectively, with 8 bases between them. Germline V lookup: CDR1 SEHNR, CDR2 FQNEAQ (reference sequence). The CDR3 sequence is 13 residues long. CDR3 nucleotide sequence: TGTGCCAGCAGCCGGGACCTTAATGAAAAACTGTTTTTT. Its protein product is CASSRDLNEKLFF.